This T cell receptor beta chain was found in a study of OX40 agonist ivuxolimab in advanced cancers. At the level of the study: Ivuxolimab was administered intravenously to patients at 0.01 to 10 mg/kg every 2 weeks.

This clone has a single count. The target antigen is unknown. Study observations and caveats: At 0.1 to 3.0 mg/kg, clonal expansion of CD4+ and CD8+ blood T cells had occurred by week 6.

This table comes from immunoSEQ multiplex PCR, and its TCRdb copy is limited to in-frame clones, with some not included. The sample yields 50,000 to 65,000 clones, about 90% seen once. Sequences were derived from CD4+ or CD8+ T cells sorted from blood, sampled in a trial of the OX40 agonist ivuxolimab. The receptor was isolated from an adult with an advanced solid tumor such as melanoma, head and neck, liver or kidney cancer.

The CDR3 coding sequence is TGCGCCAGCAGCCAATACCAGGGGAGCGGAGATACGCAGTATTTT. This sequence encodes CASSQYQGSGDTQYF. J is TRBJ2-3 and V is TRBV4-1, with D possibly being TRBD1 (6 bases). This CDR3 region has 15 residues. With 2 bases removed from V and 5 bases from J, the gap between germline ends came to 14 bases. Looked up from germline, CDR1 is MGHRA and CDR2 is YSYEKL.